This T cell receptor beta chain was sequenced in a study of blood T cell repertoires in COVID-19. Study in general: Sites across the United States, Italy and Spain contributed samples from acute and convalescent COVID-19. Sources were T cells, B-cell-depleted T cells, or PBMCs; the material itself was cDNA or gDNA.

As originally analysed: How many nucleated cells were present was estimated from reference gene primer amplification. Sequencing was performed with immunoSEQ multiplex PCR; in TCRdb, only in-frame clones are kept and a portion is missing. V and J calls and clone size are as listed in that table; D and trimming were resolved from the DNA. The sample gives 150,000 to 200,000 clones, roughly nine tenths of which show up once; 2.5% to 4% is in the top ten. The CDR3 length is 15 residues. Sequenced input: peripheral blood. This clonotype originated in a man aged 65-85 years with acute or convalescent COVID-19. The V and J genes are TRBV21-1 and TRBJ2-3; no check of the table's D call, TRBD1, against the DNA was made. TRBV21-1 is a known pseudogene. As DNA, the CDR3 is TGTGCCAGCAGCAAAGAGGGCAGGGCGAGAGATACGCAGTATTTT. It specifies CASSKEGRARDTQYF.